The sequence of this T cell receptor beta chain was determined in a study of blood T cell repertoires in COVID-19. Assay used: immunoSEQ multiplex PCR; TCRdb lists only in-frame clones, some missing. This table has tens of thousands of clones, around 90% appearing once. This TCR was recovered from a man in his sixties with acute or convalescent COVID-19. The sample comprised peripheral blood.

This CDR3 reads CASSQDRNSNQPQHF. Written as DNA, the CDR3 is TGTGCCAGCAGCCAAGACAGGAATAGCAATCAGCCCCAGCATTTT. The chain carries TRBV7-2 and TRBJ1-5; tentatively, D is TRBD1 (6 bases). In germline, CDR1 is SGHTA, CDR2 FQGNSA. The CDR3 covers 15 residues. V was pared by 5 bases and J by 0 bases, with 11 bases between.